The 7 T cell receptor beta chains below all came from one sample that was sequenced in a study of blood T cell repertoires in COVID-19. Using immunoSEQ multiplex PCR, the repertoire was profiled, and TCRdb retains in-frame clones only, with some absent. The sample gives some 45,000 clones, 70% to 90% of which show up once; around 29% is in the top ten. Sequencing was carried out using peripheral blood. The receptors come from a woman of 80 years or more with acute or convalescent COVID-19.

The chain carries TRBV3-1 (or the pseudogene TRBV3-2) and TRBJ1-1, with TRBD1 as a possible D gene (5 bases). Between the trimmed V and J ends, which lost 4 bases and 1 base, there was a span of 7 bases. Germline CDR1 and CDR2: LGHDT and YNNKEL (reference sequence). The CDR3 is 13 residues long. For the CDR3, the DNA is TGTGCCAGCAGCCCTACAGGGAACACTGAAGCTTTCTTT. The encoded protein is CASSPTGNTEAFF.

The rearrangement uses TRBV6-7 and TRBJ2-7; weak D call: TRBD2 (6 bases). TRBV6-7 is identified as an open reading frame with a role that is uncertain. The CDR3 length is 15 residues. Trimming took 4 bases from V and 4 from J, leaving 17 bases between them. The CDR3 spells CASSFDGGEAYEQYF. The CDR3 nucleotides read TGTGCCAGCAGTTTTGACGGGGGAGAGGCGTACGAGCAGTACTTC.

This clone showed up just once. The CDR3 sequence: CANSRSGGEETQYF. The CDR3 nucleotides read TGTGCCAATTCTCGTTCGGGGGGAGAAGAGACCCAGTACTTC. The V call is TRBV5-4, the J call TRBJ2-5; 7 bases are a match to TRBD2. The CDR3 has 14 amino acids. Germline CDR1 and CDR2: SGHNT and YYREEE (reference sequence). The J segment lost 3 bases and the V segment lost 9 bases, leaving 11 bases of the junction unmatched.

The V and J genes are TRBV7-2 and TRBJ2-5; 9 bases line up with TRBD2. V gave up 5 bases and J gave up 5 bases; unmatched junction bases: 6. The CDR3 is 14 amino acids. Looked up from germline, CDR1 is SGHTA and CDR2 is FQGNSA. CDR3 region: CASSQMSGRETQYF. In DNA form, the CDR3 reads TGTGCCAGCAGCCAAATGAGCGGGAGGGAGACCCAGTACTTC.

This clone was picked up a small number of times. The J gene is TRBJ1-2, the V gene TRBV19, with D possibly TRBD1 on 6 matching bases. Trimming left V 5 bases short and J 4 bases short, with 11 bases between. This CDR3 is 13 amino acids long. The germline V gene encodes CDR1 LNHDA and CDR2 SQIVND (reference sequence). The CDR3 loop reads CASSLDSPYGYTF. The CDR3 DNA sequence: TGTGCCAGTAGTTTGGACAGCCCCTATGGCTACACCTTC. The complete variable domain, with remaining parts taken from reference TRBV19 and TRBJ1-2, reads DGGITQSPKYLFRKEGQNVTLSCEQNLNHDAMYWYRQDPGQGLRLIYYSQIVNDFQKGDIAEGYSVSREKKESFPLTVTSAQKNPTAFYLCASSLDSPYGYTFGSGTRLTVV.

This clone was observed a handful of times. The CDR3: CASRTGTGFWSYTF. Written as DNA, the CDR3 is TGTGCCAGCAGAACCGGGACAGGGTTTTGGAGCTACACCTTC. The chain employs TRBV6-5 and TRBJ1-2, with 9 bases that match TRBD1. Germline lookup yields CDR1 MNHEY and CDR2 SVGAGI. This CDR3 spans 14 amino acids. Trimming took 6 bases from V and 9 from J; bases not matched to a gene: 11.

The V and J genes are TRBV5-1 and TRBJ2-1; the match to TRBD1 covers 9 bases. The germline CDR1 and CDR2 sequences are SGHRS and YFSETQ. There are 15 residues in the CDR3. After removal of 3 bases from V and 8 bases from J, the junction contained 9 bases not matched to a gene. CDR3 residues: CASSSDGTGIHEQFF. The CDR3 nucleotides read TGCGCCAGCAGCTCAGACGGGACAGGGATACATGAGCAGTTCTTC.